This entry concerns a single T cell receptor beta chain. This entry belongs to a study of blood T cells in healthy people across ages. About the study: Template switching caught about one barcoded beta molecule for each two T cells.

Through a sample-barcoded 5' primer and a J-beta primer mix, a second PCR was run for 7 to 11 cycles. The template-switch adaptor was a 5' adaptor with 12 random nucleotides. It tagged each cDNA molecule. One entry per CDR3 protein, called by TCRdb with MiXCR from the 5' RACE reads. The sample yields about 1 million distinct CDR3 sequences, under 45% seen once. Each sample gave at least 6.5 million isolated PBMCs. The specimen sequenced was blood. The receptor was isolated from a woman aged 60-75 years in good health.

CDR3 bases: TGTGCCAGCAGTCTGGGGGTCGCACCCTACAATGAGCAGTACTTC. This translates into CASSLGVAPYNEQYF. V and J are TRBV6-5 and TRBJ2-4, with D perhaps assigned TRBD1 or TRBD2 (5 bases each). The CDR3 loop spans 15 amino acids. Looked up from germline, CDR1 is MNHEY and CDR2 is SVGAGI. With 5 bases removed from V and 13 bases from J, the gap between germline ends came to 24 bases.